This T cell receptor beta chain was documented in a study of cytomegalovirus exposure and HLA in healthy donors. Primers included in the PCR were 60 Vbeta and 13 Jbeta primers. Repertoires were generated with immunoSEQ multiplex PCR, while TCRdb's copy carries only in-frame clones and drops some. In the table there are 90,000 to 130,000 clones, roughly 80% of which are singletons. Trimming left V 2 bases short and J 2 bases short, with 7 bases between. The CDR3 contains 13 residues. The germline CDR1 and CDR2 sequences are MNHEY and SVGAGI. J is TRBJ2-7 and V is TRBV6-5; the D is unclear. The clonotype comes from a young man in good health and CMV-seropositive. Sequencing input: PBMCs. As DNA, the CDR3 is TGTGCCAGCAGTTACGCAGGTACCTACGAGCAGTACTTC. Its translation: CASSYAGTYEQYF.